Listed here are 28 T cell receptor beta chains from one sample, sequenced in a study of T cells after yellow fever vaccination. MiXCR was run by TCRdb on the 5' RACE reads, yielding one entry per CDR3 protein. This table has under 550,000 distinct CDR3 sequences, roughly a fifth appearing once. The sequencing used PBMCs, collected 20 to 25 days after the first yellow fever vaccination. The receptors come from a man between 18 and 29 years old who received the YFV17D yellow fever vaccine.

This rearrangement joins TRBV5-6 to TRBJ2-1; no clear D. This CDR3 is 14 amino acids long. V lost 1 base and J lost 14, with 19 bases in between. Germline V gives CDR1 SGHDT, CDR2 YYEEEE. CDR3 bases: TGTGCCAGCAGCTTGTATCACACCGCATTATCCGAGTTCTTC. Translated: CASSLYHTALSEFF.

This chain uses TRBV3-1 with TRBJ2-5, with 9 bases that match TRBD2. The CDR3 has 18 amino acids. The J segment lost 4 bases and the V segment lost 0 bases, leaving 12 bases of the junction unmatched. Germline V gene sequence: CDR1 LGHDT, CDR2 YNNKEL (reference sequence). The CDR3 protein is CASSQEGRGTSRRETQYF. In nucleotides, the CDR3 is TGTGCCAGCAGCCAAGAAGGTCGGGGGACTAGCAGACGAGAGACCCAGTACTTC.

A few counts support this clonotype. CDR3 DNA sequence: TGCGCCAGCAGCGCCCTAAGGGAGGGGAAGAACACTGAAGCTTTCTTT. This codes for CASSALREGKNTEAFF. The chain recombines TRBV5-1 with TRBJ1-1, with TRBD1 as a possible D gene (5 bases). The CDR3 consists of 16 residues. The germline V gene encodes CDR1 SGHRS and CDR2 YFSETQ. V dropped 4 bases and J dropped 1 base, with 17 bases sitting between them.

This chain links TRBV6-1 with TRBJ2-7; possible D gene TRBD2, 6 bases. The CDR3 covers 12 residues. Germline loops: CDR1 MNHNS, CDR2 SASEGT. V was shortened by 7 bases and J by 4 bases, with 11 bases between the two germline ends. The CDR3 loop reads CASNTRGYEQYF. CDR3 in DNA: TGTGCCAGCAATACCCGGGGGTACGAGCAGTACTTC.

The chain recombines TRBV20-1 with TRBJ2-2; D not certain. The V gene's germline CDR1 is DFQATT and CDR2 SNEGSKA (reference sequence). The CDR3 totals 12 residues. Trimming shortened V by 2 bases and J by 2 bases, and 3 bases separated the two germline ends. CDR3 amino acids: CSARSNTGELFF. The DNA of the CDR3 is TGCAGTGCTAGATCTAACACCGGGGAGCTGTTTTTT.

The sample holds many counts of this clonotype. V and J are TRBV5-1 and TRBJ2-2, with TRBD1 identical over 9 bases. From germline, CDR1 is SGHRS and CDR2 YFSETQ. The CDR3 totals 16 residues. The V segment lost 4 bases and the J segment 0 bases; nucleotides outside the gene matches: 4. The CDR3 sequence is CASSQRQGANTGELFF. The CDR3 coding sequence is TGCGCCAGCAGCCAAAGACAGGGGGCGAACACCGGGGAGCTGTTTTTT. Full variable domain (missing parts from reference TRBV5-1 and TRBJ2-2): KAGVTQTPRYLIKTRGQQVTLSCSPISGHRSVSWYQQTPGQGLQFLFEYFSETQRNKGNFPGRFSGRQFSNSRSEMNVSTLELGDSALYLCASSQRQGANTGELFFGEGSRLTVL.

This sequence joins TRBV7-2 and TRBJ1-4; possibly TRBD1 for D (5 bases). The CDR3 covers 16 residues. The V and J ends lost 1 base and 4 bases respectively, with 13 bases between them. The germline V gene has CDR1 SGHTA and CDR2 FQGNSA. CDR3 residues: CASSLGWRQGNEKLFF. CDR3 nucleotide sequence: TGTGCCAGCAGCTTAGGTTGGCGGCAGGGTAATGAAAAACTGTTTTTT.

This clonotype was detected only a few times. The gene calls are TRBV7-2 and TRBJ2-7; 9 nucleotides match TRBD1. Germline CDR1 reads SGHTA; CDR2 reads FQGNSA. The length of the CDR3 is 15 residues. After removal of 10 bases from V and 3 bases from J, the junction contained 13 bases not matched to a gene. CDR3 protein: CAIDKTPGQGYEQYF. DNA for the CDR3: TGTGCCATCGACAAAACACCGGGACAGGGCTACGAGCAGTACTTC.

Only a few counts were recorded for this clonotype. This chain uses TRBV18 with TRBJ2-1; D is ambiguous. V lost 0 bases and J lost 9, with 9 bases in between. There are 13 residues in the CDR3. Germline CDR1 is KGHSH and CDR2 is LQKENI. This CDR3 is CASSPPSLGEQFF. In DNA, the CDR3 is TGTGCCAGCTCACCACCGTCCCTGGGTGAGCAGTTCTTC.

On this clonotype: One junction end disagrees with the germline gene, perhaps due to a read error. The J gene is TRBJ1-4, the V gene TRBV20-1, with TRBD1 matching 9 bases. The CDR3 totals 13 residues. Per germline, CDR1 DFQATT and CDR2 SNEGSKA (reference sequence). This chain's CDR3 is CSARGDRDEKLFF. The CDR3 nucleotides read TGCAGTGCAAGAGGGGACAGGGACGAAAAACTGTTTTTT.

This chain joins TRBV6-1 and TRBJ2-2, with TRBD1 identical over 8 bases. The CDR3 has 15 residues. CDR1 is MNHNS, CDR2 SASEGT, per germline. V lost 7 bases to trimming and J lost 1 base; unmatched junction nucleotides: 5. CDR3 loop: CASTLGTGNTGELFF. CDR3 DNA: TGTGCCAGCACCCTCGGGACAGGGAACACCGGGGAGCTGTTTTTT.

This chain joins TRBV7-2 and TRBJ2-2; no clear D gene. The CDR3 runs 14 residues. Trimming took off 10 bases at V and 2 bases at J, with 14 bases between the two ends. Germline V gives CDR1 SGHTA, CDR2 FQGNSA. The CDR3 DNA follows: TGTGCCAACCCCCTACGAATTAACACCGGGGAGCTGTTTTTT. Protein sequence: CANPLRINTGELFF.

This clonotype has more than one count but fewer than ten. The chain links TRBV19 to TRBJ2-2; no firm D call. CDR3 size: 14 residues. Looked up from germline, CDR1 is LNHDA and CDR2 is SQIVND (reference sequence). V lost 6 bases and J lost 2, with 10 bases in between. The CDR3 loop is CASSRKGNTGELFF. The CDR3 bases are TGTGCCAGTAGCAGGAAGGGAAACACCGGGGAGCTGTTTTTT.

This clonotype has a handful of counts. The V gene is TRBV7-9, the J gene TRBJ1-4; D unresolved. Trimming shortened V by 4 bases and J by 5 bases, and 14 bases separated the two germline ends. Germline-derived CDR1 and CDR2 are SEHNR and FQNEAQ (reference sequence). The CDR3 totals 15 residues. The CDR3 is CASSSPHENNEKLFF. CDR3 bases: TGTGCCAGCAGCTCGCCTCACGAGAACAATGAAAAACTGTTTTTT.

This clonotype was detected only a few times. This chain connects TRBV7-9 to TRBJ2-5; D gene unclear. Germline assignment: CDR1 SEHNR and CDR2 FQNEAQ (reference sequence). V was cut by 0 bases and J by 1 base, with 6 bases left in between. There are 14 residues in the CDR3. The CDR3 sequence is CASSLAGPQETQYF. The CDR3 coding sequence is TGTGCCAGCAGCTTAGCCGGGCCCCAAGAGACCCAGTACTTC.

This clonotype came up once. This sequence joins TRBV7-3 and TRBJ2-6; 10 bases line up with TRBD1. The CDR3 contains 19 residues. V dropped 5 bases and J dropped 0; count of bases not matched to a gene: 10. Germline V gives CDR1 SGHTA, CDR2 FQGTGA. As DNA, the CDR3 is TGTGCCAGCAGCCCCTTCCGGGACAGGGGCTCCTCTGGGGCCAACGTCCTGACTTTC. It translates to CASSPFRDRGSSGANVLTF. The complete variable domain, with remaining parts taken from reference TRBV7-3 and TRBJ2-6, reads GAGVSQTPSNKVTEKGKYVELRCDPISGHTALYWYRQSLGQGPEFLIYFQGTGAADDSGLPNDRFFAVRPEGSVSTLKIQRTERGDSAVYLCASSPFRDRGSSGANVLTFGAGSRLTVL.

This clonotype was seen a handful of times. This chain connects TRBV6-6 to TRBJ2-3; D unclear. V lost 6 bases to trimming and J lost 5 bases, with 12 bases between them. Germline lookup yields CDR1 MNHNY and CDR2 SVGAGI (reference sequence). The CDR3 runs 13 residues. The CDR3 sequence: CASRTASGDTQYF. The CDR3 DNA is TGTGCCAGCAGGACGGCTTCCGGAGATACGCAGTATTTT.

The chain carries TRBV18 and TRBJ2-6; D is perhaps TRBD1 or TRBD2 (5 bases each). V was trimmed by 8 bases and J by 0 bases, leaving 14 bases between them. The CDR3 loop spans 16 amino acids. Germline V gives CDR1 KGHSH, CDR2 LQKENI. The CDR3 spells CASAPRGGSGANVLTF. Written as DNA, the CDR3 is TGTGCCAGCGCGCCACGTGGGGGCTCTGGGGCCAACGTCCTGACTTTC.

CDR3 in DNA: TGTGCCAGCAGTTTGGGGACCCACACCGGGGAGCTGTTTTTT. Residues: CASSLGTHTGELFF. The V gene is TRBV27, the J gene TRBJ2-2; the D gene could be TRBD1 or TRBD2 (5 bases each). The CDR3 length is 14 residues. The ends were cut back, 3 bases at V and 3 bases at J, with 8 bases in the middle. The V gene's germline CDR1 is MNHEY and CDR2 SMNVEV (reference sequence).

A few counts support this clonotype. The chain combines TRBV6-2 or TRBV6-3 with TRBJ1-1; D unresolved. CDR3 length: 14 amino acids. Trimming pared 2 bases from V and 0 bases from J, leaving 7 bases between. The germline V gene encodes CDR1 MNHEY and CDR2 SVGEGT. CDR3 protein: CASSYLALNTEAFF. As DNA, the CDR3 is TGTGCCAGCAGTTACCTGGCACTGAACACTGAAGCTTTCTTT.

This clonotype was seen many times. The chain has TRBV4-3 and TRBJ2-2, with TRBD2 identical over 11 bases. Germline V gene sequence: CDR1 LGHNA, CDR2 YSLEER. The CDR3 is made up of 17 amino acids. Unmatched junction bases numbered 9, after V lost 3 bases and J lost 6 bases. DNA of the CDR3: TGCGCCAGCAGCCAGGGGTTTCTAGCGGGGGGTGCCGGGGAGCTGTTTTTT. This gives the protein CASSQGFLAGGAGELFF.

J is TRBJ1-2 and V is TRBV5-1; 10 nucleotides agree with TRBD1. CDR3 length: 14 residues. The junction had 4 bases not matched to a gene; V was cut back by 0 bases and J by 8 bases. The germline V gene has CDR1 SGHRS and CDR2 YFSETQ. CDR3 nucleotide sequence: TGCGCCAGCAGCTTGGACGGGACAGGGGACGGCTACACCTTC. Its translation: CASSLDGTGDGYTF.

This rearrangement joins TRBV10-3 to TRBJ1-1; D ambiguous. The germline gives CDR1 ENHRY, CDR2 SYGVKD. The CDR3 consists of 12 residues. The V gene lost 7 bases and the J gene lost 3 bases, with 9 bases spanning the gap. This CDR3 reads CAIMGGDTEAFF. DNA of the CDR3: TGTGCCATCATGGGTGGGGACACTGAAGCTTTCTTT.

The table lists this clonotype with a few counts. In DNA form, the CDR3 reads TGTGCCAGCAGTTTGAGGGGGAAGCCCACCGGGGAGCTGTTTTTT. Its translation: CASSLRGKPTGELFF. The chain recombines TRBV12-3 or TRBV12-4 with TRBJ2-2; tentatively, D is TRBD1 (6 bases). The CDR3 has 15 amino acids. Trimming left V 3 bases short and J 4 bases short, with 12 bases between.

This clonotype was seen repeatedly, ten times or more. CDR3 sequence: CASSARDSYEQYF. The CDR3 bases are TGTGCCAGCAGCGCCCGGGACTCCTACGAGCAGTACTTC. The chain carries TRBV9 and TRBJ2-7; weak D call: TRBD2 (5 bases). From germline, CDR1 is SGDLS and CDR2 YYNGEE. With 3 bases removed from V and 0 bases from J, the gap between germline ends came to 7 bases. The CDR3 is 13 residues long.

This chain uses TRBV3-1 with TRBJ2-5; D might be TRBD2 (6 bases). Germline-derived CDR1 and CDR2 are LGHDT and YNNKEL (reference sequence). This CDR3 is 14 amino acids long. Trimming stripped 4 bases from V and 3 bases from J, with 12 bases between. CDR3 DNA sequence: TGTGCCAGCAGCCCCAGACGGGGGAAAGAGACCCAGTACTTC. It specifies CASSPRRGKETQYF.

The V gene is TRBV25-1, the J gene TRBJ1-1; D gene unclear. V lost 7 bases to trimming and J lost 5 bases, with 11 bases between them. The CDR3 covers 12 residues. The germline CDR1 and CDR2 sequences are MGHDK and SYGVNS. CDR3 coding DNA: TGTGCCAGCACGGGAGGGTTTACTGAAGCTTTCTTT. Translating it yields CASTGGFTEAFF.

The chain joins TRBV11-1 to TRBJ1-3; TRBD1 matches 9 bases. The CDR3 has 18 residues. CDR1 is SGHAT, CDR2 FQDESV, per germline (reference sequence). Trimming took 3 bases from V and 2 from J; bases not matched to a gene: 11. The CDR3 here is CASSFRIRDRETGNTIYF. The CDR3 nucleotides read TGTGCCAGCAGCTTCCGAATCCGGGACAGGGAGACTGGAAACACCATATATTTT.